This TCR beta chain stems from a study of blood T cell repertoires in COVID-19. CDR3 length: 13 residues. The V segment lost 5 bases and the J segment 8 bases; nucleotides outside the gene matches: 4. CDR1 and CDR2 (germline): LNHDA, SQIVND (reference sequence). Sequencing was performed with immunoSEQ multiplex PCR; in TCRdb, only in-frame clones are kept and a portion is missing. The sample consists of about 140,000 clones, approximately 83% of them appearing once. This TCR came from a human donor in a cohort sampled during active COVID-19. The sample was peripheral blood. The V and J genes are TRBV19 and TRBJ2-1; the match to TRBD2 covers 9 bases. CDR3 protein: CASSSREGDEQFF. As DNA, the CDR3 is TGTGCCAGTAGTTCGCGGGAGGGGGATGAGCAGTTCTTC.